Sequencing of this TCR beta chain was carried out in a study of blood T cell repertoires in COVID-19. Study at large: Samples representing acute and convalescent COVID-19 were sourced from the United States, Italy and Spain. PBMCs, B-cell-depleted T cells, or T cells provided the cDNA or gDNA that made up the material.

There are 15 residues in the CDR3. The germline CDR1 and CDR2 sequences are LNHDA and SQIVND (reference sequence). V gave up 4 bases and J gave up 1 base; unmatched junction bases: 3. Methods used by the authors: Reference gene primer amplification gave estimated nucleated cell counts. The repertoire was sequenced with immunoSEQ multiplex PCR; TCRdb's copy has only in-frame clones and lacks some. V, J and clone size derive from that table, while D and trimming were established from the DNA sequence. The sample comprises about 110,000 clones, approximately 85% of which are singletons, and approximately 16% rests with the top ten.

V and J are TRBV19 and TRBJ2-3, with 9 bases identical to TRBD1. Sequencing used peripheral blood. The receptor comes from an older woman with acute or convalescent COVID-19. The CDR3 reads CASSTRDRGTDTQYF. The CDR3 region has the DNA TGTGCCAGTAGTACCCGGGACAGGGGCACAGATACGCAGTATTTT.